These 4 T cell receptor beta chains share one sample of origin, sequenced in a study of neurological immune-mediated disorders. TCRdb processed the 5' RACE reads anew with MiXCR; each CDR3 protein has one entry. Of roughly 57,000 distinct CDR3 sequences listed, about 8% are singletons. The time point was: longitudinal time-point 3. The sequenced sample was PBMCs. Receptors originate from a woman in her thirties or forties in good health.

The rearrangement links TRBV24-1 to TRBJ2-1; a weak D match, TRBD2 (6 bases). The germline V gene has CDR1 KGHDR and CDR2 SFDVKD. Trimming took off 3 bases at V and 10 bases at J, with 12 bases between the two ends. The CDR3 runs 13 residues. CDR3 residues: CATSDHGTFEQFF. The CDR3 DNA reads TGTGCCACCAGTGATCATGGGACTTTCGAGCAGTTCTTC.

The table lists this clonotype with many counts. This sequence joins TRBV5-1 and TRBJ1-2; D is unclear. This CDR3 contains 13 residues. CDR1 is SGHRS and CDR2 is YFSETQ in the germline V gene. The ends were cut back, 0 bases at V and 4 bases at J, with 7 bases in the middle. CDR3 bases: TGCGCCAGCAGCTTGGCCCCCGTCTATGGCTACACCTTC. It yields the protein CASSLAPVYGYTF.

A note on this clonotype: Just one base apart from a much larger clone, this may be a read error. The V gene is TRBV14, the J gene TRBJ2-1; D ambiguous. The CDR3 is 11 amino acids. Germline CDR1 reads SGHDN; CDR2 reads FVKESK. The CDR3, as DNA: TGTACCAGCAGCCAGCACAATGAGCAGTTCTTC. This gives the protein CTSSQHNEQFF.

The sample holds many counts of this clonotype. The J gene is TRBJ2-7, the V gene TRBV9; tentatively, D is TRBD1 (5 bases). The ends were cut back, 0 bases at V and 7 bases at J, with 8 bases in the middle. From germline, CDR1 is SGDLS and CDR2 YYNGEE. This CDR3 has 12 residues. The CDR3 DNA reads as TGTGCCAGCAGCGTAGCGGCAGGGGAGCAGTACTTC. It translates to CASSVAAGEQYF.